The clone carrying this T cell receptor beta chain is medium-sized (0.01 to 0.1%) within its sample. V lost 6 bases and J lost 7; bases outside the gene matches: 11. The CDR3 totals 14 residues. TCRdb re-called the 5' RACE reads through MiXCR, storing one row per CDR3 protein. Counted here are roughly 8,500 distinct CDR3 sequences, under 35% occurring once; the ten biggest clones make up 4.6%. J is TRBJ2-5 and V is TRBV12-3 or TRBV12-4; 7 nucleotides match TRBD1. The sample comprised naive CD4+ T cells sorted from a lymph node. The subset was: naive CD4+ T cells, CD4+CD45RA+CD25-. The sequence came from a female donor with breast cancer. CDR3 residues: CASSRGQTPVTQYF. In nucleotides, the CDR3 is TGTGCCAGCAGCCGGGGACAGACACCTGTGACCCAGTACTTC.